This T cell receptor beta chain comes out of a study of blood T cell repertoires in COVID-19. Study details: Samples taken during acute and convalescent COVID-19 were collected in the United States, Italy and Spain. T cells, B-cell-depleted T cells, or PBMCs provided the cDNA or gDNA that served as material.

Germline lookup yields CDR1 LGHNA and CDR2 YNFKEQ. J gave up 2 bases and V 4 bases, and 7 bases lay outside the gene matches. This CDR3 spans 18 amino acids. In the original workflow: Reference gene primer amplification yielded estimated nucleated cell counts. Profiled with immunoSEQ multiplex PCR; TCRdb holds only in-frame clones, not every one. V, J and clone size were drawn from that table, and D and trimming were deduced from the DNA. The data hold hundreds of thousands of clones, with 65% to 85% observed a single time. The TCR was taken from a woman aged 40 to 49 with active or convalescent COVID-19. The rearrangement joins TRBV4-2 to TRBJ2-2, with 13 positions matching TRBD2. What was sequenced was peripheral blood. Written as DNA, the CDR3 is TGTGCCAGCAGCCTTCGGACTAGCGGGGGTACAAACACCGGGGAGCTGTTTTTT. Protein product: CASSLRTSGGTNTGELFF.